This is a list of T cell receptor beta chains from one sample in a study of post-analysis software for immune sequencing data. MiXCR, run by TCRdb on the PCR reads, gives a single entry per CDR3 protein. The table has hundreds of thousands of distinct CDR3 sequences, 55% to 70% seen once. Sequences were obtained from blood. The receptors stem from a girl aged 2 to 9 with multiple sclerosis. The CDR3 runs from the conserved cysteine through the conserved F or W. A D gene is named only where the DNA matches it firmly. A row's size may be missing; if present it is once, few, many or a size class.

abundance,d_gene,v_gene,j_gene,CDR3nt,CDR3aa
few,TRBD1,TRBV10-3,TRBJ2-3,TGTGCCATCAGTGAGGAGGGGGCGCGCGATACGCAGTATTTT,CAISEEGARDTQYF
.,TRBD1,TRBV5-1,TRBJ2-5,TGCGCCAGCAGCTTGGTAGTCGGGACAGACCAAGAGACCCAGTACTTC,CASSLVVGTDQETQYF
.,.,TRBV9,TRBJ2-3,TGTGCCAGCAGCGTCTCCCCCCTTGATACGCAGTATTTT,CASSVSPLDTQYF
few,.,TRBV2,TRBJ2-1,TGTGCCAGCAGCCGACAGGGAGGTGAGCAGTTCTTC,CASSRQGGEQFF
.,.,TRBV5-1,TRBJ2-4,TGCGCCAGCAGCTTGAGAGGGCTCATTCAGTACTTC,CASSLRGLIQYF
.,.,TRBV5-1,TRBJ2-6,TGCGCCAGCAGTCGAGAAGGCCTCTCTGGGGCCAACGTCCTGACTTTC,CASSREGLSGANVLTF
.,TRBD2,TRBV12-3/TRBV12-4,TRBJ2-4,TGTGCCAGCAGTTTAATGGGGAGGGCCTTGTCCAAAAACATTCAGTACTTC,CASSLMGRALSKNIQYF
once,TRBD1,TRBV20-1,TRBJ1-2,TGCAGTGCTACCAAACAGGGGGTAGTCGATGGCTACACCTTC,CSATKQGVVDGYTF
few,.,TRBV29-1,TRBJ1-2,TGCAGCGTTGATACAGGGACGTCGAACTATGGCTACACCTTC,CSVDTGTSNYGYTF
.,TRBD1,TRBV6-6,TRBJ2-7,TGTGCCAGCAGTTACCGGGACAGAACCTACGAGCAGTACTTC,CASSYRDRTYEQYF
.,.,TRBV4-2,TRBJ2-1,TGTGCCAGCAGCCAAGAAATGTGGCTAGGGGATGTCGAGCAGTTCTTC,CASSQEMWLGDVEQFF
few,TRBD2,TRBV29-1,TRBJ2-3,TGCAGCGAGTCGCGGGAGGCGGCAGATACGCAGTATTTT,CSESREAADTQYF
.,TRBD1,TRBV20-1,TRBJ2-5,TGCAGTGCTAGGCCCCGGCAGGGGGTCGGGGAGACCCAGTACTTC,CSARPRQGVGETQYF
once,.,TRBV7-2,TRBJ2-3,TGTGCCAGCAGCCCCGCAGCAGGCACAGATACGCAGTATTTT,CASSPAAGTDTQYF
.,TRBD2,TRBV12-3/TRBV12-4,TRBJ2-4,TGTGCCAGCACATCCGGACTAGCGGTAGCCAAAAACATTCAGTACTTC,CASTSGLAVAKNIQYF
.,TRBD1,TRBV6-1,TRBJ2-5,TGTGCCAGCAGTGATAGGGGGCGCGGGGAGACCCAGTACTTC,CASSDRGRGETQYF
.,.,TRBV6-5,TRBJ2-1,TGTGCCAGCAACATGGGCGGGACAGTATGGAATGAGCAGTTCTTC,CASNMGGTVWNEQFF
once,.,TRBV27,TRBJ2-1,TGTGCCAGCAGTTTATGGAGCGGTCAGAGCTCCTACAATGAGCAGTTCTTC,CASSLWSGQSSYNEQFF
.,.,TRBV29-1,TRBJ2-5,TGCAGCGTCAACCGGGACTCGCTTGTGACCCAGTACTTC,CSVNRDSLVTQYF
.,.,TRBV4-3,TRBJ2-3,TGCGCCAGCAGCCCCCGAGGGGGGCCTCTCACAGATACGCAGTATTTT,CASSPRGGPLTDTQYF
.,TRBD2,TRBV2,TRBJ2-1,TGTGCCAGCAGTGAATTGAGGGGACTAGCGGGGTACAATGAGCAGTTCTTC,CASSELRGLAGYNEQFF
.,.,TRBV29-1,TRBJ2-7,TGCAGCGTTGAAGCCCTAGACTACGAGCAGTACTTC,CSVEALDYEQYF
few,.,TRBV20-1,TRBJ1-1,TGCAGTGCTAACTTTAATCAGGGCACTGAAGCTTTCTTT,CSANFNQGTEAFF
.,.,TRBV5-5,TRBJ2-3,TGTGCCAGCAGCTTGGTTGGGACAAGGGTTGTGGATACGCAGTATTTT,CASSLVGTRVVDTQYF
few,.,TRBV6-1,TRBJ1-2,TGTGCCAGCAGTGAGGTACCGTCATTCGATGGCTACACCTTC,CASSEVPSFDGYTF
few,.,TRBV29-1,TRBJ2-1,TGCAGCGTTGAAGGCCACAATGAGCAGTTCTTC,CSVEGHNEQFF
few,.,TRBV5-5,TRBJ1-5,TGTGCCAGCAGCTTGATCGGAGGGGGCAATCAGCCCCAGCATTTT,CASSLIGGGNQPQHF
.,.,TRBV20-1,TRBJ2-7,TGCAGTGCAAGGAAGGGACCGTCCTACGAGCAGTACTTC,CSARKGPSYEQYF
.,TRBD1,TRBV29-1,TRBJ2-1,TGCAGCGTTGTTGGACAGGGGTTGGGTGAGCAGTTCTTC,CSVVGQGLGEQFF
few,.,TRBV29-1,TRBJ1-1,TGCAGCGTGCTCGCGGGTCAGAACACTGAAGCTTTCTTT,CSVLAGQNTEAFF
.,.,TRBV27,TRBJ2-7,TGTGCCAGCAGTTTGCAAGTACGCTACGAGCAGTACTTC,CASSLQVRYEQYF
.,.,TRBV9,TRBJ2-3,TGTGCCAGCAGCGTAGGTGGTAGCTCTGATACGCAGTATTTT,CASSVGGSSDTQYF
few,.,TRBV5-1,TRBJ1-1,TGCGCCAGCAGCTTGGGACTGGACTTGACTGAAGCTTTCTTT,CASSLGLDLTEAFF
once,.,TRBV7-8,TRBJ2-1,TGTGCCAGCAGCGTGGACTGGGGTAACAATGAGCAGTTCTTC,CASSVDWGNNEQFF
.,.,TRBV6-6,TRBJ2-5,TGTGCCAGCAGTTACTCTACGGAGGGGGGGCCTCAAGAGACCCAGTACTTC,CASSYSTEGGPQETQYF
.,TRBD2,TRBV3-1,TRBJ2-1,TGTGCCAGCAGCCAAGGCGTGCTAGCGGGAGGGAATGAGCAGTTCTTC,CASSQGVLAGGNEQFF